What follows describes a single T cell receptor beta chain. This receptor's antigen is unknown. No much larger clonotype is one base removed from it; base qualities were not supplied. High-throughput TCR beta sequencing profiled peripheral blood CD8+ and CD4+ T cells from healthy donors, Susac syndrome patients and multiple sclerosis patients. Susac syndrome patients met recently defined diagnostic criteria for definite or probable disease. Bulk CD8+ and CD4+ T cells were purified by magnetic negative isolation, while CD8+ TEMRA cells were enriched using FACS. Blood was collected in EDTA tubes and processed within 24 hours, with PBMCs isolated through density gradient centrifugation. PBMCs destined for TCR sequencing were cryopreserved in liquid nitrogen and later thawed in a 37 °C water bath. The sorted or isolated CD4+, CD8+ and CD8+ TEMRA cells reached a purity of at least 90%. RNA was extracted using the RNeasy kit, and roughly 0.5 to 1 ug of the RNA was reverse transcribed with random hexamers. TCR beta CDR3 regions were amplified with the immunoSEQ multiplex PCR assay covering 54 Vbeta and 13 Jbeta segments. PCR amplification bias was corrected by using a synthetic template baseline for primer optimization and computational correction. The original methods were these. Only productive sequences were kept, with reads annotated to V, D and J genes according to IMGT and analyzed in immunoSEQ Analyzer. To calculate clonality, Shannon entropy was normalized by log2 of the number of productive unique sequences and then subtracted from one. For each patient and control, public and private clones were evaluated within the 100 most prevalent clones. A clone was defined as Susac-specific if it was absent from the healthy and MS cohorts, from over a thousand published viral clones and from other ImmuneACCESS disease sequences. The public reads were run again by TCRdb, first through fastp at Q25 and then through MiXCR, and only productive beta chains were kept. CDR3 protein sequences are deduplicated, and each keeps its most common genes and DNA. It is TCRdb's table, rather than the study itself, that gives the V and J calls and clone size. The sample has some 200,000 distinct CDR3 sequences on record, approximately 94% of them singletons. Approximately 0.089% of the sample is taken by the ten largest.

This sample was taken from a study of CD8 T cells in Susac syndrome (dated by TCRdb to the late 2010s). In terms of the full investigation: Of the Susac syndrome patients who were sequenced, more than 5 had clinically active disease and roughly 8 were in clinical remission. At the time of blood withdrawal, Susac syndrome patients were either therapy-naive, taking corticosteroids (with some also receiving IVIg), or on IVIg alone. Whether CD8+ T cell activation and differentiation in Susac syndrome was antigen driven was tested using repertoire sequencing. What the work shows at the level of the full study, not this receptor alone: In patients with Susac syndrome, the CD4+ T cell repertoire showed no detectable clonal expansion. The study acknowledged that relatively few individuals were included in the TCR sequencing and HLA analysis.

The germline V gene (reference sequence) yields LNHDA for CDR1 and SQIVND for CDR2. V is reduced by 3 bases and J by 2 bases, leaving a spacing of 10 bases between them. The CDR3 measures 14 amino acids from cysteine to phenylalanine. The sequence is cut down to CDR3 DNA, 42 bases in frame from base 1. Input material: CD4+ T cells from PBMCs. The sequence was obtained from a human donor with Susac syndrome. The chain uses TRBV19 and TRBJ1-1; a tentative D match to TRBD1 spans 5 bases. The CDR3 reads as follows: CASSISQGNTEAFF. The DNA sequence follows: TGTGCCAGTAGTATCAGTCAGGGAAACACTGAAGCTTTCTTT.